The clone carrying this TCR beta chain was seen many times. Its antigen remains unidentified. The data originate from a study of T-cell reconstitution after alpha-beta-depleted transplantation in children. The study's findings and limits: A year had passed since transplant, and T-cell counts and diversity by then came mostly from newly produced T cells. Diversity of TCRbeta at day 60 was high in some patients, arising from surviving recipient T cells and thymic progenitors. Several hundred expanded graft clones reportedly gave rise to the alpha-beta T cells present about two months after transplant.

As it was prepared, the TCRbeta library received unique molecular identifiers. TCRdb called the PCR reads again in MiXCR, with one record for every CDR3 protein. The data show tens of thousands of distinct CDR3 sequences, approximately 4.4% seen once. V shed 4 bases, J shed 3 bases, and the junction held 3 bases outside the gene matches. The CDR3 has 14 amino acids. CDR1 is SGHVS and CDR2 is FQNEAQ in the germline V gene. This specimen consisted of PBMCs, mostly from graft donor cells, obtained 180 days after TCRalphabeta/CD19-depleted stem cell transplant. This sequence joins TRBV7-8 and TRBJ2-5, with 9 bases matching TRBD1. The source of this sequence is a boy younger than two who had a stem cell transplant for acute myeloid leukemia, so the T cells may come from the graft donor. The CDR3 is CASSSRDREETQYF. The CDR3 bases are TGTGCCAGCAGCTCCCGGGACAGGGAAGAGACCCAGTACTTC.